This T cell receptor (beta chain) emerged from a study of blood T cell repertoires in COVID-19. There are 15 residues in the CDR3. V shed 5 bases and J shed 6 bases, with 20 bases lying between them. The V gene's germline CDR1 is MNHEY and CDR2 SVGAGI. The protocol was immunoSEQ multiplex PCR, while the TCRdb copy is restricted to in-frame clones and leaves out a portion. The repertoire holds fewer than 200,000 clones, approximately 82% seen once, with around a sixth in the top ten. The sequence was collected from a man aged 55 to 69 who had recovered from COVID-19. This sequence joins TRBV6-5 and TRBJ2-7; D perhaps matches TRBD2 (5 bases). The specimen was PBMCs or T cells enriched from blood (not recorded which). The CDR3 is CASSIQTAGMGEQYF. In DNA form, the CDR3 reads TGTGCCAGCAGTATACAAACCGCGGGTATGGGCGAGCAGTACTTC.